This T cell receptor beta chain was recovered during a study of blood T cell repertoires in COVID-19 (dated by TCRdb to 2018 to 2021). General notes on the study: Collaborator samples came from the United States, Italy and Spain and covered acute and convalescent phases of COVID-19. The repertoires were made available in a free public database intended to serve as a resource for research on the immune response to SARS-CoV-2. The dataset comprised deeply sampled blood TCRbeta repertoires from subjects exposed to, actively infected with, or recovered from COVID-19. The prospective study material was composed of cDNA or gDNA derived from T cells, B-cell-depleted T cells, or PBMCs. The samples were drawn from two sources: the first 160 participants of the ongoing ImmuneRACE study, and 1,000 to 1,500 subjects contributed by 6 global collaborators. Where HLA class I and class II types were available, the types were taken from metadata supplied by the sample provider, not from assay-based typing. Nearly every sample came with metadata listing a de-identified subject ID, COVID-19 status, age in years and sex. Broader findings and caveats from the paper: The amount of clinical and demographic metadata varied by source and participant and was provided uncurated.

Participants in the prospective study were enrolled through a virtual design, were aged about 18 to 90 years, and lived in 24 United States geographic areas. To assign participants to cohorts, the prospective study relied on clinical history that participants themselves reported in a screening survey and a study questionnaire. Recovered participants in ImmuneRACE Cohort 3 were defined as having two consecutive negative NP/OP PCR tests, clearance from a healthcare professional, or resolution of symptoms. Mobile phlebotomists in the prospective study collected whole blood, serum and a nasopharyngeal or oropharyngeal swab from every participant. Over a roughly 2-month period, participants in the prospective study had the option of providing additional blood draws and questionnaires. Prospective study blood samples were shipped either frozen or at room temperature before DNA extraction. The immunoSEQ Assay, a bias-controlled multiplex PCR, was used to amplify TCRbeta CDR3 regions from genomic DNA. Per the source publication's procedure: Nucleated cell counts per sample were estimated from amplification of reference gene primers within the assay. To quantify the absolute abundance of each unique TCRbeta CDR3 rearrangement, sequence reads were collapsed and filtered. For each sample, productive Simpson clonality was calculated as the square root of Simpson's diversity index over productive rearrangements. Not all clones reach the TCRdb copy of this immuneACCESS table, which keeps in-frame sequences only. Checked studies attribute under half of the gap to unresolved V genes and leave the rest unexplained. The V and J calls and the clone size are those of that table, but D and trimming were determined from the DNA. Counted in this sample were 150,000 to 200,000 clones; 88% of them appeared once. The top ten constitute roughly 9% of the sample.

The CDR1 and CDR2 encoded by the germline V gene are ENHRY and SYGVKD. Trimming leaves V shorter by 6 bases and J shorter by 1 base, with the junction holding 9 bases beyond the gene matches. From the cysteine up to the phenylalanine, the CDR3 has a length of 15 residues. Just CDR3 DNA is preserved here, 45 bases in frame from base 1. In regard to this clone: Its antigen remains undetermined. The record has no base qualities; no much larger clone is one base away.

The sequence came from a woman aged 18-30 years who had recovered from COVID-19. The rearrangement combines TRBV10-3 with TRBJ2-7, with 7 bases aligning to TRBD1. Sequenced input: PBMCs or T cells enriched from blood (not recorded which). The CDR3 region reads CAIRRQGQGSYEQYF. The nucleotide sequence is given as TGTGCCATCAGACGACAGGGTCAGGGTTCCTACGAGCAGTACTTC.